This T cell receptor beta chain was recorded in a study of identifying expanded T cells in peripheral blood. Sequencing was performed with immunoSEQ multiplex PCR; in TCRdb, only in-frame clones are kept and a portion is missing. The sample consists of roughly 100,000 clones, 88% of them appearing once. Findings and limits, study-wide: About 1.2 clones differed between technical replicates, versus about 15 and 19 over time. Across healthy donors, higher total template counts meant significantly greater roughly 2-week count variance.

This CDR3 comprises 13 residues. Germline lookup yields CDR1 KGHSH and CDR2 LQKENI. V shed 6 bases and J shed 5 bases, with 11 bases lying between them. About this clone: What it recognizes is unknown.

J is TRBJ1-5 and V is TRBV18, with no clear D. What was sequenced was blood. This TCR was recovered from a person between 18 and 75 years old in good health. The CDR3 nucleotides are TGTGCCAGCTCTCTCCGGGTAGATCAGCCCCAGCATTTT. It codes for CASSLRVDQPQHF.